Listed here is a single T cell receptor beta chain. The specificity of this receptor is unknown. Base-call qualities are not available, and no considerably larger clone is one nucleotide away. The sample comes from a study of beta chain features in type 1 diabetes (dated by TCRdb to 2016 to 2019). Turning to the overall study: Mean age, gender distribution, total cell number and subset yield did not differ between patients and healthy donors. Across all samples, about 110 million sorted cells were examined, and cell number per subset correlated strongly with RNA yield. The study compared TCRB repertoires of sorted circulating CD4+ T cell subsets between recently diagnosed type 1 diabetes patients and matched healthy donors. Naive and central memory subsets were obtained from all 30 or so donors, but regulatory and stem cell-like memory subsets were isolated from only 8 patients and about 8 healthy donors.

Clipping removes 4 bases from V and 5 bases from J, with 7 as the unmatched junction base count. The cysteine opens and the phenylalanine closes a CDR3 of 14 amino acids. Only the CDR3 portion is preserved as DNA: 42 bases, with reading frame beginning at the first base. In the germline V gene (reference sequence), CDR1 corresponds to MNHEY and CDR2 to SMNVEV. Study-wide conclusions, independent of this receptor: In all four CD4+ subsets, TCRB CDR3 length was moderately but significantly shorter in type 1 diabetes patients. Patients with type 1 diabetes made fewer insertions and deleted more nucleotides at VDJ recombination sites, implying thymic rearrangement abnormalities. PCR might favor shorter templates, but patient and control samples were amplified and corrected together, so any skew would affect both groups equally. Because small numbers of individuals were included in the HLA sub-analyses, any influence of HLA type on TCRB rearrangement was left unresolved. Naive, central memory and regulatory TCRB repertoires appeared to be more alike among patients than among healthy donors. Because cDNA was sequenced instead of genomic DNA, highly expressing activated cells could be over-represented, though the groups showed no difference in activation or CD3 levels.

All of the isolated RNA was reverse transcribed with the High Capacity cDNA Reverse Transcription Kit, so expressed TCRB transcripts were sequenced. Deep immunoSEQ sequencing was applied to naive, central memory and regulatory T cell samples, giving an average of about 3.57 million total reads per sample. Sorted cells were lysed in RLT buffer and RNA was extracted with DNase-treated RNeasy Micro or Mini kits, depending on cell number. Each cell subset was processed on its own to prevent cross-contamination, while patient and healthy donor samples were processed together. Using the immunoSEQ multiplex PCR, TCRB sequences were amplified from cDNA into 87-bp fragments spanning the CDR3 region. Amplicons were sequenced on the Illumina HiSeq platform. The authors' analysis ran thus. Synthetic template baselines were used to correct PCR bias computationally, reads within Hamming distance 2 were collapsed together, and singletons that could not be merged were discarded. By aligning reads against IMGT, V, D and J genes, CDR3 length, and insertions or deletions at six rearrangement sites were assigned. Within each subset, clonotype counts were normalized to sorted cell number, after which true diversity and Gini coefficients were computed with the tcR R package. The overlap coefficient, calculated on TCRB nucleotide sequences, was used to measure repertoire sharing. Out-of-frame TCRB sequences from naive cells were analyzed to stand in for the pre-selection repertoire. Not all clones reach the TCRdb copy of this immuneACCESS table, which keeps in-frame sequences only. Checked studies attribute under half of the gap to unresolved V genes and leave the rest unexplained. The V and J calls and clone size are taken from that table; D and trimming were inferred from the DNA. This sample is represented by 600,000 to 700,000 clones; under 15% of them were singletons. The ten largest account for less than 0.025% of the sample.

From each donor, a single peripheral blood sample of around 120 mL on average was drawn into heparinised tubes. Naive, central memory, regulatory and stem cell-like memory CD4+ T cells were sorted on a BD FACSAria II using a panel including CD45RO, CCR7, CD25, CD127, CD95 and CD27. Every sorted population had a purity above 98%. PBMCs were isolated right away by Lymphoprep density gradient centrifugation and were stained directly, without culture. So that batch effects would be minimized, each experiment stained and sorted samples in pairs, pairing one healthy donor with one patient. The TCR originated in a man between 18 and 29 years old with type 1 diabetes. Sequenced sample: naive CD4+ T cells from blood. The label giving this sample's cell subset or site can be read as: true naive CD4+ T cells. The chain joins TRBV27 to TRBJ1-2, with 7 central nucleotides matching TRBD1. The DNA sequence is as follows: TGTGCCAGCAGTTCTGACAGGGTGGGGTATGGCTACACCTTC. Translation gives CASSSDRVGYGYTF.